This T cell receptor (beta chain) was obtained from a study of graft-versus-host responses after intestinal transplantation. Findings and limits, study-wide: Early post-transplant HvG declines showed an association with peak circulating GvH clone levels.

The germline V gene has CDR1 MNHNS and CDR2 SASEGT. The CDR3 length is 15 residues. The V and J ends lost 8 bases and 1 base respectively, with 15 bases between them. Repertoires were generated with immunoSEQ multiplex PCR, while TCRdb's copy carries only in-frame clones and drops some. The sample lists under 9,000 clones, about 33% occurring once. Stimulators, some 200,000 irradiated and violet-dye-labeled cells, were plated with some 200,000 CFSE-labeled responder cells. CD4 and CD8 responders that proliferated in the reaction were FACS-sorted. Source: alloreactive CD8+ T cells from a mixed lymphocyte reaction culture, taken before transplantation. The subset was: CFSE-low proliferating T cells sorted from approximately 6-day pre-transplant mixed lymphocyte reaction (GvH or HvG direction). The chain carries TRBV6-1 and TRBJ2-1; D perhaps matches TRBD2 (6 bases). This TCR was recovered from a human patient who was an organ donor for intestinal transplantation. This CDR3 reads CASAIRGSSYNEQFF. The CDR3 bases are TGTGCCAGCGCCATCCGGGGGAGTTCCTACAATGAGCAGTTCTTC.